The clone carrying this T cell receptor beta chain was picked up many times. The CDR3 is 20 residues long. The junction had 18 bases not matched to a gene; V was cut back by 7 bases and J by 2 bases. Looked up from germline, CDR1 is SGHAT and CDR2 is FQNNGV. These data come from a study of T cells in Graves' hyperthyroidism and ophthalmopathy. Researchers amplified the TCR beta CDR3 regions from RNA transcripts. When the TCR CDR3 underwent first-round RT-PCR, the HTBI primer set was used. A single record per CDR3 protein comes from TCRdb applying MiXCR to the multiplex PCR reads. The sample has under 800,000 distinct CDR3 sequences; 14% are singletons.

The sequence derives from a woman younger than 30 with Graves' hyperthyroidism. This chain joins TRBV11-2 and TRBJ2-2; TRBD2 aligns across 11 bases. Sequencing was performed on blood. CDR3 sequence: CASTPHSGRAYTHNTGELFF. The CDR3 DNA follows: TGTGCCAGCACCCCCCATAGCGGGAGGGCCTATACCCACAACACCGGGGAGCTGTTTTTT. The full variable domain, with the rest looked up from reference TRBV11-2 and TRBJ2-2, is EAGVAQSPRYKIIEKRQSVAFWCNPISGHATLYWYQQILGQGPKLLIQFQNNGVVDDSQLPKDRFSAERLKGVDSTLKIQPAKLEDSAVYLCASTPHSGRAYTHNTGELFFGEGSRLTVL.